Shown below are 20 T cell receptor beta chains from a single sample sequenced in a study of neurological immune-mediated disorders. One entry per CDR3 protein, called by TCRdb with MiXCR from the 5' RACE reads. This table holds 65,000 to 85,000 distinct CDR3 sequences, approximately 3.3% found once. The sequenced sample was PBMCs. The receptors derive from a woman between 50 and 59 years old with multiple sclerosis.

In its sample, this clonotype was seen many times. CDR3 bases: TGTGCCAGCAGTTTACGCGGGGGGGCGACCTACAATGAGCAGTTCTTC. As protein: CASSLRGGATYNEQFF. This chain connects TRBV28 to TRBJ2-1; TRBD2 matches at 9 bases. V lost 2 bases, J lost 2 bases, and 4 bases stayed unmatched. The CDR3 has 16 amino acids. In germline, CDR1 is MDHEN, CDR2 SYDVKM.

The chain employs TRBV18 and TRBJ1-2; D might be TRBD1 (5 bases). The V end lost 6 bases, the J end lost 3 bases, and 14 bases lay between the germline ends. The CDR3 is made up of 14 amino acids. Germline V lookup: CDR1 KGHSH, CDR2 LQKENI. The CDR3 DNA is TGTGCCAGCTCCCACCTCGCCAGGGACTATGGCTACACCTTC. The encoded protein is CASSHLARDYGYTF. The variable domain in full, completed from reference TRBV18 and TRBJ1-2, reads NAGVMQNPRHLVRRRGQEARLRCSPMKGHSHVYWYRQLPEEGLKFMVYLQKENIIDESGMPKERFSAEFPKEGPSILRIQQVVRGDSAAYFCASSHLARDYGYTFGSGTRLTVV.

This clonotype was counted at least ten times. CDR3 sequence: CASSHDKMGQGYGYTF. CDR3 DNA: TGTGCCAGCAGCCACGATAAAATGGGACAGGGATATGGCTACACCTTC. The chain carries TRBV5-4 and TRBJ1-2; 9 bases line up with TRBD1. The CDR3 consists of 16 residues. The germline V gene encodes CDR1 SGHNT and CDR2 YYREEE (reference sequence). V gave up 4 bases and J gave up 5 bases; unmatched junction bases: 12. Looking up the rest from reference TRBV5-4 and TRBJ1-2 gives the full variable domain: ETGVTQSPTHLIKTRGQQVTLRCSSQSGHNTVSWYQQALGQGPQFIFQYYREEENGRGNFPPRFSGLQFPNYSSELNVNALELDDSALYLCASSHDKMGQGYGYTFGSGTRLTVV.

This clonotype has at least ten counts. The chain carries TRBV24-1 and TRBJ1-1; weak D call: TRBD1 (5 bases). Germline V gives CDR1 KGHDR, CDR2 SFDVKD. The CDR3 sequence is 15 residues long. V lost 3 bases, J lost 1 base, and 11 bases lay in between. CDR3 residues: CATSDPRAGNTEAFF. The CDR3 DNA follows: TGTGCCACCAGTGATCCCAGGGCAGGGAACACTGAAGCTTTCTTT.

Ten or more counts support this clonotype. The CDR3: CSARVSETQYF. The CDR3, as DNA: TGCAGTGCCCGGGTGTCGGAGACCCAGTACTTC. The chain joins TRBV20-1 to TRBJ2-5, with no clear D. V was trimmed by 6 bases and J by 5 bases, leaving 10 bases between them. Germline lookup yields CDR1 DFQATT and CDR2 SNEGSKA (reference sequence). The CDR3 totals 11 residues.

This clonotype was seen at least ten times. V and J are TRBV12-3 or TRBV12-4 and TRBJ2-1; 7 bases are shared with TRBD2. The CDR3 has 13 amino acids. Trimming at V came to 5 bases and at J to 8 bases, leaving 6 bases not matched to a gene. The CDR3 protein is CASSTKLAYEQFF. DNA for the CDR3: TGTGCCAGCAGTACAAAACTAGCGTATGAGCAGTTCTTC.

Many counts were recorded for this clonotype. V usage is TRBV4-3 and J usage is TRBJ2-4; D call uncertain. The CDR3 loop spans 16 amino acids. Germline CDR1 and CDR2: LGHNA and YSLEER. V was trimmed by 4 bases and J by 1 base, leaving 14 bases between them. CDR3 DNA: TGCGCCAGCAGCCGCCTGGCTGGGGTGGCCAAAAACATTCAGTACTTC. Its translation is CASSRLAGVAKNIQYF.

Many counts were recorded for this clonotype. The chain has TRBV6-2 or TRBV6-3 and TRBJ2-5, with 12 bases fitting TRBD2. The CDR3 is 15 residues long. V shed 7 bases, J shed 5 bases, and the junction held 8 bases outside the gene matches. Germline CDR1 reads MNHEY; CDR2 reads SVGEGT. This CDR3 reads CASTGLAGTRETQYF. The CDR3 DNA sequence: TGTGCCAGCACTGGACTAGCGGGGACTCGGGAGACCCAGTACTTC.

This clonotype came up many times. The rearrangement uses TRBV19 and TRBJ1-1; TRBD1 matches 7 bases. CDR1 is LNHDA, CDR2 SQIVND, per germline (reference sequence). V shed 4 bases, J shed 1 base, and the junction held 6 bases outside the gene matches. The CDR3 contains 15 residues. Here the CDR3 reads CASSRQGQGNTEAFF. The CDR3, as DNA: TGTGCCAGTAGTAGACAGGGCCAGGGGAACACTGAAGCTTTCTTT.

This clonotype was observed at least ten times. This chain joins TRBV20-1 and TRBJ2-7; 10 nucleotides agree with TRBD2. Germline CDR1 and CDR2: DFQATT and SNEGSKA (reference sequence). This CDR3 region has 13 residues. V lost 5 bases and J lost 3; bases outside the gene matches: 4. The DNA for the CDR3 is TGCAGTGCTTCGTCTAGCGGGGGCTACGAGCAGTACGTC. This sequence encodes CSASSSGGYEQYV.

This clonotype was picked up many times. The chain uses TRBV15 and TRBJ2-1; 10 bases are a match to TRBD2. After removal of 4 bases from V and 6 bases from J, the junction contained 27 bases not matched to a gene. Germline loops: CDR1 LNHNV, CDR2 YYDKDF (reference sequence). This CDR3 is built from 22 residues. CDR3 coding DNA: TGTGCCACCAGCAAGCTCAAAAACGGAGCGGGAGGGCCGTTGGATTGGGTCAATGAGCAGTTCTTC. This encodes CATSKLKNGAGGPLDWVNEQFF.

Many counts were recorded for this clonotype. The V and J genes are TRBV7-9 and TRBJ2-5, with TRBD2 identical over 14 bases. The CDR3 loop spans 17 amino acids. Germline lookup yields CDR1 SEHNR and CDR2 FQNEAQ (reference sequence). J lost 4 bases, V lost 4 bases, and 8 bases had no gene match. CDR3 protein: CASSSGTSGGLGETQYF. The CDR3 DNA sequence: TGTGCCAGCAGCTCCGGGACTAGCGGGGGCCTTGGAGAGACCCAGTACTTC.

This clonotype was seen repeatedly, ten times or more. The chain joins TRBV12-3 or TRBV12-4 to TRBJ2-3; D is uncertain. The CDR3 is 13 residues long. The V gene lost 7 bases and the J gene lost 0 bases, with 8 bases spanning the gap. The CDR3 loop is CASIKGSTDTQYF. Here the CDR3 DNA reads TGTGCCAGCATCAAGGGTAGCACAGATACGCAGTATTTT.

At least ten counts were recorded for this clonotype. The rearrangement uses TRBV11-2 and TRBJ2-1; 11 nucleotides line up with TRBD2. CDR1 and CDR2 from the germline V gene are SGHAT and FQNNGV. The CDR3 consists of 16 residues. Germline trimming cut 4 bases from V and 8 bases from J; bases unmatched to any gene: 10. CDR3 sequence: CASSSLSGGGGDEQFF. CDR3 nucleotides: TGTGCCAGCAGCTCCCTTAGCGGGGGGGGTGGAGATGAGCAGTTCTTC.

This clonotype was counted at least ten times. The V and J genes are TRBV7-8 and TRBJ2-7; D is perhaps TRBD2 (5 bases). The CDR3 contains 16 residues. Germline assignment: CDR1 SGHVS and CDR2 FQNEAQ. V lost 2 bases and J lost 6, with 20 bases in between. This chain's CDR3 is CASSLLMSGIESEQYF. Here the CDR3 DNA reads TGTGCCAGCAGCTTACTGATGAGCGGTATCGAGTCCGAGCAGTACTTC.

This clonotype came up many times. This chain links TRBV19 with TRBJ2-5; D is possibly TRBD1 (6 bases). Germline V lookup: CDR1 LNHDA, CDR2 SQIVND (reference sequence). The CDR3 sequence is 13 residues long. The V end lost 6 bases, the J end lost 1 base, and 9 bases lay between the germline ends. The CDR3 coding sequence is TGTGCCAGTAGAATACAGGGCCAAGAGACCCAGTACTTC. Encoded protein: CASRIQGQETQYF.

This clonotype was seen ten or more times. V gene TRBV7-2 combines with J gene TRBJ1-1; D gene unclear. The germline V and J ends were trimmed by 6 bases and 3 bases, with 14 bases remaining between them. From germline, CDR1 is SGHTA and CDR2 FQGNSA. The CDR3 is 14 residues long. The CDR3 reads CASSPSWGDTEAFF. CDR3 DNA sequence: TGTGCCAGCAGTCCGTCTTGGGGAGACACTGAAGCTTTCTTT.

The chain employs TRBV5-1 and TRBJ2-7; the match to TRBD1 covers 10 bases. Germline V gene data show CDR1 as SGHRS and CDR2 as YFSETQ. The CDR3 is made up of 14 amino acids. The J segment lost 5 bases and the V segment lost 4 bases, leaving 6 bases of the junction unmatched. The CDR3 reads CASSKGTGEDEQYV. The CDR3 DNA is TGCGCCAGCAGCAAGGGGACAGGGGAGGACGAGCAGTACGTC.

This clonotype was detected ten times or more. This chain connects TRBV5-6 to TRBJ1-1; the D is unclear. Germline V gene data show CDR1 as SGHDT and CDR2 as YYEEEE. CDR3 size: 16 residues. V dropped 2 bases and J dropped 2 bases, with 16 bases sitting between them. This CDR3 reads CASSFSPGGYNTEAFF. CDR3 sequence (DNA): TGTGCCAGCAGCTTCTCCCCAGGAGGATATAACACTGAAGCTTTCTTT.

Sample share makes this clonotype medium-sized. V is TRBV20-1 and J is TRBJ2-4; 9 bases match TRBD2. With 0 bases clipped from V and 8 bases from J, the junction kept 8 bases outside the gene matches. Germline V gene sequence: CDR1 DFQATT, CDR2 SNEGSKA (reference sequence). This CDR3 comprises 15 residues. The CDR3 sequence is CSARDGTSPADIQYF. The CDR3 bases are TGCAGTGCTAGAGATGGGACTAGCCCAGCGGACATTCAGTACTTC.